This T cell receptor beta chain derives from a study of CD4 T cells in relation to SARS-CoV-2 and coronaviruses. With respect to this clone: Its antigen is not identified.

The V and J ends lost 6 bases and 4 bases respectively, with 13 bases between them. CDR3 length: 13 residues. Data came from immunoSEQ multiplex PCR; TCRdb stores just in-frame clones and leaves some out. Altogether about 25,000 clones are present, roughly 70% being singletons, with the ten largest covering under 15%. CD4+ T cells from unexposed donors were obtained before the COVID-19 pandemic (2011-2018). CD4+ T cells were isolated from the cells after around eleven days of culture. Unexposed-donor CD4+ T cells were probed with SARS-CoV-2 S/N and four cold-coronavirus spikes, cells permitting. Cultures received half-medium IL-2 refreshes on days 3 and 7.

This chain joins TRBV12-3 or TRBV12-4 and TRBJ2-7, with D possibly TRBD2 on 6 matching bases. The sample was CD4+ T cells from PBMCs, cultured in vitro. The receptor comes from a human donor in good health. The CDR3 region has the DNA TGTGCCAGCAGGCCTAGGGAGGCATACGAGCAGTACTTC. Translation gives CASRPREAYEQYF.